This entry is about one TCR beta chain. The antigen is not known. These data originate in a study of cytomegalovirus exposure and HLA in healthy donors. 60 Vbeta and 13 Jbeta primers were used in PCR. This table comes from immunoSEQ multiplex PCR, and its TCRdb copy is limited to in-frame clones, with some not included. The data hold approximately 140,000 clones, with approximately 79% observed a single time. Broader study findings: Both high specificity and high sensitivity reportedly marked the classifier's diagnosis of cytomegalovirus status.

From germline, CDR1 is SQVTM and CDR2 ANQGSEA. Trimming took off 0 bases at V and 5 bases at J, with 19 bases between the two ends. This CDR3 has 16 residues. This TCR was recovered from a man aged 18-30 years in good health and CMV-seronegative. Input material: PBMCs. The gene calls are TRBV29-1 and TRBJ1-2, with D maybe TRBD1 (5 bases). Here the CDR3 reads CSVEEQRGQGTYGYTF. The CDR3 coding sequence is TGCAGCGTTGAAGAGCAAAGGGGCCAGGGAACTTATGGCTACACCTTC.